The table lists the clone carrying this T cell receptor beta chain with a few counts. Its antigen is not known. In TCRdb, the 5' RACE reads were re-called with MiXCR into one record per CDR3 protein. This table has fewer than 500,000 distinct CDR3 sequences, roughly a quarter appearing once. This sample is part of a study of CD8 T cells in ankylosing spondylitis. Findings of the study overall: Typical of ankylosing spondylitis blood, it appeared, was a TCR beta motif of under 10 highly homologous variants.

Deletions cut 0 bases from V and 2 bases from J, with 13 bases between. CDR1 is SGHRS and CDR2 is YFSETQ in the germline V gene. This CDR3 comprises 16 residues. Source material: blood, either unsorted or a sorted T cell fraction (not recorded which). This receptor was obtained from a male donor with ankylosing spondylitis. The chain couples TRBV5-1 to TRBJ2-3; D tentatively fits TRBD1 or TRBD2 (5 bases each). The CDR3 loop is CASSLEVGGYTDTQYF. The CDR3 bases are TGCGCCAGCAGCTTGGAAGTTGGGGGTTACACAGATACGCAGTATTTT.